The clone carrying this TCR beta chain has only a few counts. The antigen remains undetermined. This specimen belongs to a study of graft-versus-host responses after intestinal transplantation. For the study at large: Tacrolimus plus steroids were given to all recipients for two to three years, preceded by anti-thymocyte globulin induction. Whole-study findings and limits: Some patients had graft-donor T cell macrochimerism, and their allografts showed high graft-versus-host to host-versus-graft clonal ratios. Recipient bone marrow held GvH clones, some seen earlier in ileum or blood. With peak circulating GvH clone levels came an association with early post-transplant HvG declines.

Intraepithelial and lamina propria lymphocytes were freed from processed graft tissue. Germline lookup yields CDR1 ENHRY and CDR2 SYGVKD. The CDR3 consists of 15 residues. Trimming cost V 4 bases and J 7 bases; bases outside gene matches: 12. Measured with immunoSEQ multiplex PCR; TCRdb has only the in-frame clones, and not every one. The table shows more than 12,000 clones, with around 64% occurring only once. The origin of this receptor is a human patient who received an intestinal transplant, so some T cells may come from the graft donor. The sample here was ileum tissue, taken approximately 780 days after intestinal transplantation. This sequence joins TRBV10-3 and TRBJ2-7, with 8 nucleotides matching TRBD2. CDR3 loop: CAISVAAGDLGEQYF. The CDR3, as DNA: TGTGCCATCAGTGTGGCAGCGGGGGACCTGGGAGAGCAGTACTTC.